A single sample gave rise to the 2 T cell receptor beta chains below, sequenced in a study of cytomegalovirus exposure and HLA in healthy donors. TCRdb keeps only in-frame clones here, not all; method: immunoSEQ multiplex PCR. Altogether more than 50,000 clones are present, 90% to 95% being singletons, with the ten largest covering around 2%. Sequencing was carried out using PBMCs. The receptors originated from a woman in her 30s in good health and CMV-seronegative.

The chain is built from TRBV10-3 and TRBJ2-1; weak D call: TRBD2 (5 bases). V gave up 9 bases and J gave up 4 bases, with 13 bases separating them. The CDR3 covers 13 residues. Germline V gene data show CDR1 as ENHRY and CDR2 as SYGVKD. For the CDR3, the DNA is TGTGCCATGCGGGTCACAGAGTACAATGAGCAGTTCTTC. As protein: CAMRVTEYNEQFF.

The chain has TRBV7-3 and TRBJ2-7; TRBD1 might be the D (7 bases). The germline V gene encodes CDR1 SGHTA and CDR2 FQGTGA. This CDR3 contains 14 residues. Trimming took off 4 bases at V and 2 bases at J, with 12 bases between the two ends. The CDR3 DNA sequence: TGTGCCAGCAGCTCCCAGGGGGGACCCTACGAGCAGTACTTC. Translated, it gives CASSSQGGPYEQYF.